The 27 T cell receptor beta chains presented below share a single source sample, sequenced in a study of CD8+CD57+ T cells in acquired aplastic anemia. Genomic DNA templated the TCR beta VDJ and CDR3 profiling. Using its own MiXCR run on the reads, TCRdb lists one record per CDR3 protein. The sample carries just over 200,000 distinct CDR3 sequences, approximately 65% recorded once. In patients chosen for sequencing, flow cytometry had shown CD8+CD57+ cell expansion. The material sequenced was sorted CD4+, CD8+, or CD8+CD57+ T cells (not recorded which) from PBMCs. The receptors derive from a human donor with aplastic anemia.

The V call is TRBV20-1, the J call TRBJ2-7; a possible D gene is TRBD1 (6 bases). Germline V CDR1 and CDR2: DFQATT, SNEGSKA (reference sequence). With 8 bases removed from V and 2 bases from J, the gap between germline ends came to 16 bases. This CDR3 comprises 13 residues. CDR3 DNA sequence: TGCAGTACCCTTTTCGGGGACACCTACGAGCAGTACTTC. Translation gives CSTLFGDTYEQYF.

The chain has TRBV20-1 and TRBJ2-1; D may match TRBD1 or TRBD2 (6 bases each). V lost 0 bases and J lost 3, with 12 bases in between. Germline CDR1 DFQATT, CDR2 SNEGSKA (reference sequence). The CDR3 runs to 15 residues. Written as DNA, the CDR3 is TGCAGTGCTAGAGATTTTAGGGGGGACTACAATGAGCAGTTCTTC. It specifies CSARDFRGDYNEQFF.

CDR3: CATSDSGTGETEAFF. DNA for the CDR3: TGTGCCACCAGTGATTCCGGGACAGGGGAAACTGAAGCTTTCTTT. The chain employs TRBV24-1 and TRBJ1-1; 10 nucleotides line up with TRBD1. The length of the CDR3 is 15 residues. Germline CDR1 is KGHDR and CDR2 is SFDVKD. V lost 2 bases, J lost 5 bases, and 4 bases stayed unmatched.

The V and J genes are TRBV11-2 and TRBJ1-1; no firm D call. V was pared by 1 base and J by 6 bases, with 6 bases between. The germline V gene has CDR1 SGHAT and CDR2 FQNNGV. CDR3 length: 12 amino acids. The CDR3 loop reads CASSLGISEAFF. The CDR3, as DNA: TGTGCCAGCAGCTTAGGAATATCTGAAGCTTTCTTT. The variable domain in full, completed from reference TRBV11-2 and TRBJ1-1, reads EAGVAQSPRYKIIEKRQSVAFWCNPISGHATLYWYQQILGQGPKLLIQFQNNGVVDDSQLPKDRFSAERLKGVDSTLKIQPAKLEDSAVYLCASSLGISEAFFGQGTRLTVV.

This clonotype was seen a handful of times. This chain connects TRBV2 to TRBJ2-5, with 13 bases identical to TRBD2. Germline V gives CDR1 SNHLY, CDR2 FYNNEI. J was trimmed by 4 bases and V by 4 bases; bases with no gene match: 0. The CDR3 consists of 14 residues. CDR3 nucleotide sequence: TGTGCCAGCAGTGGACTAGCGGGAGGAGAGACCCAGTACTTC. It translates to CASSGLAGGETQYF.

This clonotype was detected only a few times. The genes are TRBV2 and TRBJ2-5, with D maybe TRBD1 (5 bases). CDR1 and CDR2 (germline): SNHLY, FYNNEI. The CDR3 covers 17 residues. Trimming removed 4 bases at V and 0 bases at J, with 18 bases between. CDR3 in amino acids: CASSGGDSHLYQETQYF. Written as DNA, the CDR3 is TGTGCCAGCAGTGGGGGCGACAGCCACCTGTACCAAGAGACCCAGTACTTC. The full variable domain, with the rest looked up from reference TRBV2 and TRBJ2-5, is EPEVTQTPSHQVTQMGQEVILRCVPISNHLYFYWYRQILGQKVEFLVSFYNNEISEKSEIFDDQFSVERPDGSNFTLKIRSTKLEDSAMYFCASSGGDSHLYQETQYFGPGTRLLVL.

The rearrangement links TRBV13 to TRBJ2-3; D is undetermined. Per germline, CDR1 PRHDT and CDR2 FYEKMQ (reference sequence). Trimming removed 5 bases from V and 0 bases from J, with 12 bases in between. The CDR3 is 15 amino acids. CDR3 DNA: TGTGCCAGCAGCCGGACGGCGGAGAGCACAGATACGCAGTATTTT. This encodes CASSRTAESTDTQYF.

V usage is TRBV7-4 and J usage is TRBJ1-6; 10 nucleotides agree with TRBD1. CDR3 length: 15 residues. The trim removed 5 bases at V and 7 bases at J, leaving 5 bases unmatched. Germline V gene sequence: CDR1 SGHVT, CDR2 SQSDAQ. The CDR3 DNA sequence: TGTGCCAGCAGCGGCGACAGGGGGCGAAATTCACCCCTCCACTTT. Encoded protein: CASSGDRGRNSPLHF.

The gene calls are TRBV2 and TRBJ1-6; TRBD1 might be the D (6 bases). Per the germline V gene, CDR1 is SNHLY and CDR2 is FYNNEI. Trimming left V 5 bases short and J 9 bases short, with 20 bases between. The CDR3 extends over 16 amino acids. CDR3 nucleotides: TGTGCCAGCAGTAAACTATTAGACAGGTTAGGTTCACCCCTCCACTTT. This sequence encodes CASSKLLDRLGSPLHF.

This chain uses TRBV7-2 with TRBJ2-1, with a weak D call TRBD1 (6 bases). The V gene's germline CDR1 is SGHTA and CDR2 FQGNSA. Trimming removed 5 bases at V and 4 bases at J, with 12 bases between. This CDR3 region has 14 residues. The CDR3 reads CASSTRQEYNEQFF. DNA of the CDR3: TGTGCCAGCAGCACCCGACAGGAATACAATGAGCAGTTCTTC.

This rearrangement joins TRBV2 to TRBJ2-6; 10 bases map to TRBD1. V lost 8 bases and J lost 4; bases outside the gene matches: 11. The CDR3 runs to 17 residues. The germline gives CDR1 SNHLY, CDR2 FYNNEI. The CDR3: CASYGTTGGGGANVLTF. In nucleotides, the CDR3 is TGTGCCAGCTACGGGACGACAGGGGGCGGAGGGGCCAACGTCCTGACTTTC.

There are a few counts of this clonotype. This rearrangement joins TRBV29-1 to TRBJ2-2; TRBD1 matches 8 bases. The length of the CDR3 is 14 residues. Per the germline V gene, CDR1 is SQVTM and CDR2 is ANQGSEA. Trimming removed 7 bases from V and 1 base from J; junction bases left unmatched: 5. The CDR3 is CSGQTGVNTGELFF. CDR3 sequence (DNA): TGCAGCGGGCAGACAGGGGTGAACACCGGGGAGCTGTTTTTT.

The chain links TRBV7-2 to TRBJ1-1, with D possibly being TRBD1 (5 bases). Per the germline V gene, CDR1 is SGHTA and CDR2 is FQGNSA. The CDR3 contains 15 residues. Trimming removed 6 bases from V and 3 bases from J, with 17 bases in between. The CDR3 protein is CASSYSGRGDTEAFF. The CDR3 DNA reads TGTGCCAGCAGTTACTCAGGACGGGGGGACACTGAAGCTTTCTTT.

This clonotype turned up a few times. The chain has TRBV2 and TRBJ2-1; D not resolved. Germline V gives CDR1 SNHLY, CDR2 FYNNEI. V was cut by 6 bases and J by 2 bases, with 14 bases left in between. The CDR3 loop spans 15 amino acids. The CDR3 reads CASRARTRTYNEQFF. The CDR3 DNA reads as TGTGCCAGCAGAGCGCGGACCAGGACCTACAATGAGCAGTTCTTC.

The chain joins TRBV2 to TRBJ2-5; TRBD2 aligns across 9 bases. The V segment lost 6 bases and the J segment 4 bases; nucleotides outside the gene matches: 9. Per the germline V gene, CDR1 is SNHLY and CDR2 is FYNNEI. The CDR3 is 15 amino acids. The CDR3 DNA reads TGTGCCAGCAGCCCTAGCGGGGACGGGATAGAGACCCAGTACTTC. It codes for CASSPSGDGIETQYF. The whole variable domain, filled in from reference TRBV2 and TRBJ2-5, reads EPEVTQTPSHQVTQMGQEVILRCVPISNHLYFYWYRQILGQKVEFLVSFYNNEISEKSEIFDDQFSVERPDGSNFTLKIRSTKLEDSAMYFCASSPSGDGIETQYFGPGTRLLVL.

J is TRBJ2-6 and V is TRBV9, with D perhaps matching TRBD2 (7 bases). The V end lost 5 bases, the J end lost 1 base, and 13 bases lay between the germline ends. This CDR3 has 16 residues. Germline-derived CDR1 and CDR2 are SGDLS and YYNGEE. CDR3 in amino acids: CASRRGGGSGANVLTF. DNA for the CDR3: TGTGCCAGCAGGAGGGGGGGCGGATCTGGGGCCAACGTCCTGACTTTC.

This clonotype was seen many times. The chain recombines TRBV7-2 with TRBJ2-3; 11 bases map to TRBD2. The length of the CDR3 is 13 residues. Germline lookup yields CDR1 SGHTA and CDR2 FQGNSA. V gave up 2 bases and J gave up 11 bases; unmatched junction bases: 3. The CDR3 sequence: CASSLWGLAEQYF. CDR3 coding DNA: TGTGCCAGCAGCTTATGGGGACTAGCGGAGCAGTATTTT.

The V and J genes are TRBV7-2 and TRBJ1-6; D is ambiguous. The V gene's germline CDR1 is SGHTA and CDR2 FQGNSA. CDR3 length equals 15 residues. The V end was cut by 0 bases, the J end by 7 bases, with 10 bases between. In DNA form, the CDR3 reads TGTGCCAGCAGCTTAGCGAGGCCAGAGAATTCACCCCTCCACTTT. This translates into CASSLARPENSPLHF.

The chain is built from TRBV7-2 and TRBJ2-3; 9 nucleotides match TRBD2. The CDR3 covers 18 residues. Germline-derived CDR1 and CDR2 are SGHTA and FQGNSA. The J segment lost 0 bases and the V segment lost 1 base, leaving 8 bases of the junction unmatched. The CDR3 loop is CASSLGWREGPSTDTQYF. CDR3 nucleotides: TGTGCCAGCAGCTTAGGCTGGCGGGAGGGCCCCAGCACAGATACGCAGTATTTT.

The chain is built from TRBV12-3 or TRBV12-4 and TRBJ2-5; TRBD1 aligns across 10 bases. This CDR3 has 18 amino acids. Unmatched junction bases numbered 13, after V lost 6 bases and J lost 0 bases. The CDR3 loop reads CASSHLGTGDLYQETQYF. CDR3 sequence (DNA): TGTGCCAGCAGCCACCTTGGGACAGGGGATTTGTACCAAGAGACCCAGTACTTC.

The CDR3 here is CASSYAAGEQYF. The CDR3 DNA reads TGTGCCAGCAGTTACGCCGCAGGTGAGCAGTATTTT. The rearrangement uses TRBV5-7 and TRBJ2-3; D unresolved. TRBV5-7 qualifies as an ORF whose function is uncertain. The length of the CDR3 is 12 residues. Deletions cut 5 bases from V and 11 bases from J, with 15 bases between.

The rearrangement links TRBV12-3 or TRBV12-4 to TRBJ2-2, with D possibly being TRBD1 (6 bases). V was clipped by 5 bases and J by 1 base, with 11 bases between them. The CDR3 extends over 15 amino acids. DNA for the CDR3: TGTGCCAGCAGTACCAGGGGCTTGAACACCGGGGAGCTGTTTTTT. This encodes CASSTRGLNTGELFF.

With respect to this clonotype: Germline is not matched at one junction end, which may reflect a read error. This chain connects TRBV5-1 to TRBJ2-3, with D perhaps matching TRBD2 (6 bases). CDR3 length equals 13 residues. CDR1 SGHRS and CDR2 YFSETQ come from the germline V gene. CDR3 loop: CAGSLDYPDTQYF. The CDR3 region has the DNA TGCGCCGGCAGCCTGGACTATCCAGATACGCAGTATTTT.

The chain joins TRBV20-1 to TRBJ2-1; 10 positions agree with TRBD2. The CDR3 contains 15 residues. The germline V gene encodes CDR1 DFQATT and CDR2 SNEGSKA (reference sequence). The junction had 9 bases not matched to a gene; V was cut back by 6 bases and J by 4 bases. CDR3 in DNA: TGCAGTGCCATCGGCGGGACTAGCGTTTACAATGAGCAGTTCTTC. Translating gives CSAIGGTSVYNEQFF.

The chain is built from TRBV18 and TRBJ2-7; the D gene could be TRBD1 or TRBD2 (5 bases each). V lost 3 bases and J lost 3, with 15 bases in between. The germline gives CDR1 KGHSH, CDR2 LQKENI. There are 15 residues in the CDR3. Here the CDR3 DNA reads TGTGCCAGCTCACCCCCTAAATCTGGGGGCTACGAGCAGTACTTC. Translating gives CASSPPKSGGYEQYF.

The gene calls are TRBV24-1 and TRBJ1-5; D gene ambiguous. The CDR3 is made up of 10 amino acids. From germline, CDR1 is KGHDR and CDR2 SFDVKD. V lost 10 bases, J lost 7 bases, and 7 bases lay in between. CDR3 nucleotide sequence: TGTGCCACTGGGAGGCAGCCCCAGCATTTT. Amino acid sequence: CATGRQPQHF.

This chain joins TRBV5-6 and TRBJ2-3; D uncertain. The CDR3 length is 14 residues. Germline CDR1 and CDR2: SGHDT and YYEEEE. The V end was cut by 4 bases, the J end by 2 bases, with 11 bases between. The CDR3 DNA is TGTGCCAGCAGCGGCTCCGGCCCCACAGATACGCAGTATTTT. Protein sequence: CASSGSGPTDTQYF. Full variable domain (remainder filled in from reference TRBV5-6 and TRBJ2-3): DAGVTQSPTHLIKTRGQQVTLRCSPKSGHDTVSWYQQALGQGPQFIFQYYEEEERQRGNFPDRFSGHQFPNYSSELNVNALLLGDSALYLCASSGSGPTDTQYFGPGTRLTVL.